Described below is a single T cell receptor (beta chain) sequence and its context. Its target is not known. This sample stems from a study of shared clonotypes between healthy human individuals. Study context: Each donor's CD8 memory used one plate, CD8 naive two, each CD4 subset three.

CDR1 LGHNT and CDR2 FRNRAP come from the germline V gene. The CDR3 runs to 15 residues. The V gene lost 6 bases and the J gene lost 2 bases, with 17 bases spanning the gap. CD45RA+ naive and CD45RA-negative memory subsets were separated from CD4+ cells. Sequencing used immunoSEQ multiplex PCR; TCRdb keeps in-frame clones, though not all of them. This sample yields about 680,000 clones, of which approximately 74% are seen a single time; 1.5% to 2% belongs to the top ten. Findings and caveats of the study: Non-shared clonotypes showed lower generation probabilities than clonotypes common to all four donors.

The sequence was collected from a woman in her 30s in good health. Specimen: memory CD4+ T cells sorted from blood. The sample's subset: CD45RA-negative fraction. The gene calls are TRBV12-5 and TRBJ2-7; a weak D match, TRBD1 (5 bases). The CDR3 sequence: CASGHRQPPPYEQYF. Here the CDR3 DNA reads TGTGCTAGTGGCCATCGACAGCCACCCCCCTACGAGCAGTACTTC.